This T cell receptor beta chain was recovered during a study of radiation and T cells in renal cell carcinoma. Assay used: immunoSEQ multiplex PCR; TCRdb lists only in-frame clones, some missing. Among about 150,000 clones listed, about 87% were seen once. Described time point: baseline pretreatment blood. Treatment given: 15 Gy SBRT to primary tumor, nephrectomy 4 weeks later. Clear cell pathology was present in this patient's renal cell carcinoma. Concerning this clone: Its cognate antigen is unknown.

General study findings and limits: In blood, top tumor clones expanded by 2 weeks, shrinking by 4. Without pretreatment biopsies, baseline tumor clonotype presence was undetermined.

With V trimmed by 4 bases and J by 5 bases, 7 bases remained unmatched. CDR3 size: 16 residues. Germline values: CDR1 SGHNT, CDR2 YYREEE (reference sequence). The clonotype was recovered from a woman between 65 and 79 years old with renal cell carcinoma. The chain uses TRBV5-4 and TRBJ1-6; 9 bases align to TRBD1. This specimen consisted of blood, obtained from a patient whose treatment included radiotherapy and nephrectomy. Here the CDR3 reads CASSLGTGRNNSPLHF. CDR3 DNA: TGTGCCAGCAGCCTCGGGACAGGGAGAAATAATTCACCCCTCCACTTT.